This T cell receptor (beta chain) was identified in a study of neurological immune-mediated disorders. Regarding the study as a whole: The highest TCR clonal expansion occurred in HTLV-1-associated myelopathy; multiple sclerosis fell below healthy controls.

Losses at the gene ends were 0 bases for V and 7 bases for J; bases not matched to a gene: 15. The CDR3 spans 17 residues. Germline V lookup: CDR1 DFQATT, CDR2 SNEGSKA (reference sequence). Details on this clonotype: Its antigen is not known.

Template-switch 5'RACE cDNA synthesis added a 10-nucleotide unique molecular identifier. From the 5' RACE reads, TCRdb called clonotypes with MiXCR, one entry per CDR3 protein. This sample has over 45,000 distinct CDR3 sequences; about 26% occur once, and the top ten carry around 23%. The source is a woman aged 70-85 years in good health. This sequence joins TRBV20-1 and TRBJ2-1, with 7 bases aligning to TRBD2. What was sequenced was PBMCs. The CDR3 sequence is CSARDLLASGRINEQFF. The DNA of the CDR3 is TGCAGTGCTAGAGATCTGTTAGCGTCCGGGAGGATTAATGAGCAGTTCTTC.